The T cell receptor beta chain described here comes from a study of blood T cell repertoires in COVID-19 (dated by TCRdb to about 2020). With respect to the entire study: Samples covering the acute and convalescent phases of COVID-19 were provided by collaborators in the United States, Italy and Spain. The repertoires were released in a freely available public database meant as a resource for research on the immune response to SARS-CoV-2. The prospective study material was composed of cDNA or gDNA derived from T cells, B-cell-depleted T cells, or PBMCs. The samples were drawn from the first 160 participants of the ongoing ImmuneRACE study and from over a thousand subjects provided by 6 global collaborators. HLA class I and class II types, where available, came from metadata supplied by the sample provider rather than from assay-based typing. Nearly every sample came with metadata listing a de-identified subject ID, COVID-19 status, age in years and sex. The dataset comprised deeply sampled blood TCRbeta repertoires from subjects exposed to, actively infected with, or recovered from COVID-19. The investigation overall reported the following: Clinical and demographic metadata were provided uncurated, with the amount varying by source and participant.

Remarks on this clone: It has no known antigen specificity. No much larger clone exists at a distance of one base, and base qualities are not known.

V is pared back by 0 bases and J by 5 bases, with 10 bases lying between the germline termini. Counted from cysteine to phenylalanine, this CDR3 has 14 amino acids. Only CDR3 DNA is held: 42 bases, read in frame from base 1. CDR1 and CDR2 (LNHDA, SQIVND) derive from the germline V gene (reference sequence). TCRbeta CDR3 regions were amplified from genomic DNA by means of the immunoSEQ Assay, a bias-controlled multiplex PCR. The paper's processing steps were these. Within the assay, amplification of reference gene primers was used to estimate how many nucleated cells each sample contained. To quantify the absolute abundance of each unique TCRbeta CDR3 rearrangement, sequence reads were collapsed and filtered. For each sample, productive Simpson clonality was calculated as the square root of Simpson's diversity index over productive rearrangements. TCRdb obtained this table from immuneACCESS and retained in-frame rearrangements with V and J assigned. These tables miss some clones; where compared with another copy, unresolved V genes account for less than half of the shortfall, and the remainder is unexplained. The DNA gave D and trimming, while V, J and clone size come from that table. The sample table shows about 370,000 clones, and approximately 87% are seen once. In total, the top ten clones hold 10% of the sample.

One collaborating source in Seattle enrolled patients while the patients were actively infected and followed the patients over time throughout the course of disease. Each collaborating institution followed its own protocols to collect whole blood in K2EDTA tubes. Collaborator samples were shipped for TCRbeta analysis as frozen whole blood, isolated PBMCs, or DNA extracted from either sample type. The clonotype originates from a woman aged 30 to 39 with COVID-19, enrolled during active disease. The V gene is TRBV19 and the J gene is TRBJ1-1, and TRBD1 may be the D gene, going by 5 matching bases. The sample was peripheral blood. This receptor carries the CDR3 CASSIEGAGTEAFF. At the DNA level, the sequence is TGTGCCAGTAGTATAGAAGGGGCAGGAACTGAAGCTTTCTTT.